A selection of T cell receptor beta chains follows, all from one sample in a study of cytomegalovirus exposure and HLA in healthy donors. Sequencing was performed with immunoSEQ multiplex PCR; in TCRdb, only in-frame clones are kept and a portion is missing. The table shows about 140,000 clones, with around 88% occurring only once. The source material was PBMCs. These receptors were obtained from a woman in her late teens or twenties in good health and CMV-seropositive. Each CDR3 is given with its conserved first and last residue. D genes are given only for firm matches. Clone sizes are given selectively: once, few, many, or a class where the clone is expanded.

D,J,V,size,CDR3,DNA
TRBD1,TRBJ1-2,TRBV7-2,-,CASSSEINRGLFDGYTF,TGTGCCAGCAGCTCAGAGATTAACAGGGGACTTTTCGATGGCTACACCTTC
-,TRBJ1-2,TRBV21-1,-,CASKKSPGPYGYTF,TGTGCCAGCAAGAAATCCCCAGGGCCCTATGGCTACACCTTC
TRBD1,TRBJ2-7,TRBV5-4,-,CASSLLQGGSYEQYF,TGTGCCAGCAGCTTGTTACAGGGGGGTTCCTACGAGCAGTACTTC
-,TRBJ2-7,TRBV27,-,CASSLAGNLRYEQYF,TGTGCCAGCAGTTTGGCGGGAAACTTAAGGTACGAGCAGTACTTC
TRBD2,TRBJ2-1,TRBV11-2,-,CASSRGGPSYNEQFF,TGTGCCAGCAGTCGCGGGGGGCCCTCCTACAATGAGCAGTTCTTC
TRBD1,TRBJ2-7,TRBV6-4,-,CATRNRGPYEQYF,TGTGCCACCCGTAACAGGGGCCCCTACGAGCAGTACTTC
TRBD2,TRBJ2-1,TRBV5-1,-,CASGGRPPYNEQFF,TGCGCCAGCGGCGGGAGGCCCCCCTACAATGAGCAGTTCTTC
TRBD1,TRBJ1-6,TRBV2,once,CASSEREGTGIKFLNF,TGTGCCAGCAGTGAAAGAGAGGGGACAGGGATAAAGTTTCTTAACTTT
-,TRBJ2-3,TRBV30,-,CAWSVAGQAPKLGTDTQYF,TGTGCCTGGAGTGTAGCGGGACAGGCACCAAAGCTTGGCACAGATACGCAGTATTTT
TRBD1,TRBJ2-1,TRBV4-2,-,CASSPGQGVYNEQFF,TGTGCCAGCAGCCCGGGACAGGGGGTGTACAATGAGCAGTTCTTC
TRBD1,TRBJ1-2,TRBV6-6,-,CATNVQGAHGYTF,TGTGCCACCAATGTTCAGGGGGCACATGGCTACACCTTC
-,TRBJ2-1,TRBV10-3,-,CAISELNEQFF,TGTGCCATCAGTGAGCTGAATGAGCAGTTCTTC
-,TRBJ1-1,TRBV28,-,CASSFPGGGTEAFF,TGTGCCAGCAGTTTCCCGGGGGGCGGCACTGAAGCTTTCTTT
TRBD2,TRBJ2-3,TRBV15,-,CATSDLAGDPDTQYF,TGTGCCACCAGCGACCTAGCGGGAGACCCAGATACGCAGTATTTT
-,TRBJ2-5,TRBV7-7,few,CASSPPGIQETQYF,TGTGCTAGCAGCCCCCCGGGGATCCAAGAGACCCAGTACTTC